This TCR beta chain was captured by sequencing in a study of blood T cell repertoires in COVID-19. Original methodology: For nucleated cells, counts were estimated from reference gene primer amplification. Repertoires were generated with immunoSEQ multiplex PCR, while TCRdb's copy carries only in-frame clones and drops some. V, J and clone size were drawn from that table, and D and trimming were deduced from the DNA. The table has about 250,000 clones, 88% seen once; the top ten hold over 1.1%. Between the trimmed V and J ends, which lost 1 base and 4 bases, there was a span of 11 bases. The CDR3 extends over 14 amino acids. Germline V gene data show CDR1 as SGHRS and CDR2 as YFSETQ.

This chain uses TRBV5-1 with TRBJ2-5; no definite D call. The specimen sequenced was peripheral blood. This sequence originates from a man older than 75 with acute or convalescent COVID-19. CDR3 sequence: CASSLSPPPETQYF. CDR3 bases: TGCGCCAGCAGCTTGTCCCCTCCCCCAGAGACCCAGTACTTC.